The clone carrying this T cell receptor beta chain was detected only a few times. Antigen specificity is unknown. 5'RACE with constant-segment primers yielded barcoded, UMI-tagged TCR alpha and TCR beta cDNA libraries. TCRdb re-analysed the 5' RACE reads in MiXCR, keeping a single row per CDR3 protein. This sample has fewer than 50,000 distinct CDR3 sequences, with 12% found just once. The data are from a study of T-cell memory formation after mild COVID-19. Study-level points and caveats: CD4+ bias marked clones expanding day 15 to 37, unlike balanced contracting clones. Pre-infection memory carried some responding clones, suggesting that cross-reactive memory joined. Contracting CD4+ clones sat mainly in CM and EM; CD8+ in EMRA.

Germline trimming cut 6 bases from V and 3 bases from J; bases unmatched to any gene: 1. This CDR3 has 13 residues. The sequenced material came from PBMCs or a T cell subset sorted from them (not recorded which). This sequence originates from a man aged 18-30 years who had mild COVID-19 (a few samples of this study predate the infection). Cell type and time point are not known. This chain joins TRBV12-3 or TRBV12-4 and TRBJ1-1; 10 nucleotides match TRBD1. As DNA, the CDR3 is TGTGCCAGCAGCGGGACAGGGGACACTGAAGCTTTCTTT. Protein product: CASSGTGDTEAFF.